These 20 T cell receptor beta chains were all obtained from the same sample, sequenced in a study of graft-versus-host responses after intestinal transplantation. Antigens for these TCRs are unknown. Profiled with immunoSEQ multiplex PCR; TCRdb holds only in-frame clones, not every one. The repertoire holds roughly 110,000 clones, with around 94% as singletons. Sequenced material: unstimulated CD8+ T cells sorted from spleen or lymph node cells, taken before transplant. The source of these receptors is a human donor who was the organ donor for an intestinal transplant.

The J gene is TRBJ2-3, the V gene TRBV10-3; no reliable D call. Germline CDR1 reads ENHRY; CDR2 reads SYGVKD. CDR3 length: 12 residues. V lost 0 bases to trimming and J lost 8 bases, with 6 bases between them. The CDR3 reads CAISESDVTQYF. The CDR3 DNA follows: TGTGCCATCAGTGAGTCGGACGTTACGCAGTATTTT.

This clone showed up just once. The chain uses TRBV10-3 and TRBJ1-2; 9 bases agree with TRBD1. V was pared by 2 bases and J by 6 bases, with 4 bases of the junction left unmatched. CDR1 and CDR2 (germline): ENHRY, SYGVKD. This CDR3 has 14 residues. CDR3 region: CAISESRDRDGYTF. As DNA, the CDR3 is TGTGCCATCAGTGAGAGCCGGGACAGGGATGGCTACACCTTC.

The chain links TRBV30 to TRBJ2-2, with D unclear. This CDR3 contains 14 residues. V shed 2 bases and J shed 1 base, with 8 bases lying between them. CDR1 is GTSNPN and CDR2 is SVGIG in the germline V gene (reference sequence). The CDR3 loop reads CAWSWQLNTGELFF. CDR3 in DNA: TGTGCCTGGAGTTGGCAGCTGAACACCGGGGAGCTGTTTTTT.

The chain carries TRBV30 and TRBJ2-7, with D maybe TRBD1 (6 bases). This CDR3 region has 16 residues. Trimming stripped 0 bases from V and 1 base from J, with 16 bases between. Germline V gene data show CDR1 as GTSNPN and CDR2 as SVGIG (reference sequence). CDR3 nucleotide sequence: TGTGCCTGGAGTGTACTAGGGGGACCGGCATCCTACGAGCAGTACTTC. It translates to CAWSVLGGPASYEQYF.

The J gene is TRBJ2-2, the V gene TRBV28, with 8 bases matching TRBD2. Germline CDR1 is MDHEN and CDR2 is SYDVKM. V shed 6 bases, J shed 6 bases, and the junction held 9 bases outside the gene matches. This CDR3 spans 15 amino acids. This chain's CDR3 is CASRRAGVRAGELFF. CDR3 nucleotides: TGTGCCAGCAGAAGAGCGGGAGTTAGGGCCGGGGAGCTGTTTTTT.

The chain joins TRBV5-4 to TRBJ2-1; D is undetermined. CDR1 and CDR2 (germline): SGHNT, YYREEE (reference sequence). V dropped 0 bases and J dropped 9 bases, with 7 bases sitting between them. This CDR3 is 12 amino acids long. CDR3 in DNA: TGTGCCAGCAGCTTGGGGTTAGCTGAGCAGTTCTTC. As protein: CASSLGLAEQFF.

The chain couples TRBV25-1 to TRBJ2-2; D is unclear. V lost 4 bases, J lost 3 bases, and 6 bases lay in between. The germline gives CDR1 MGHDK, CDR2 SYGVNS. CDR3 length: 13 amino acids. In nucleotides, the CDR3 is TGTGCCAGCAGTGGTGCCTACACCGGGGAGCTGTTTTTT. Its translation: CASSGAYTGELFF. Drawing the rest from reference TRBV25-1 and TRBJ2-2, the complete variable domain is EADIYQTPRYLVIGTGKKITLECSQTMGHDKMYWYQQDPGMELHLIHYSYGVNSTEKGDLSSESTVSRIRTEHFPLTLESARPSHTSQYLCASSGAYTGELFFGEGSRLTVL.

Comment on this clone: The same CDR3 can be traced to other DNA sequences in this sample. The chain links TRBV7-2 to TRBJ1-1, with a possible D match to TRBD1 (5 bases). In germline, CDR1 is SGHTA, CDR2 FQGNSA. Trimming took 1 base from V and 5 from J, leaving 8 bases between them. The CDR3 spans 13 residues. For the CDR3, the DNA is TGTGCCAGCAGCTTAGGCGGGGGGACTGAAGCTTTCTTT. This encodes CASSLGGGTEAFF.

This chain connects TRBV28 to TRBJ1-2, with 10 bases aligning to TRBD1. The V gene's germline CDR1 is MDHEN and CDR2 SYDVKM. The trim removed 7 bases at V and 6 bases at J, leaving 8 bases unmatched. This CDR3 contains 14 residues. In DNA form, the CDR3 reads TGTGCCAGCAAGCCAGAGACAGGGGGCGATGGCTACACCTTC. It yields the protein CASKPETGGDGYTF.

V usage is TRBV18 and J usage is TRBJ2-3, with D possibly being TRBD2 (7 bases). Trimming left V 3 bases short and J 6 bases short, with 16 bases between. The CDR3 totals 15 residues. In germline, CDR1 is KGHSH, CDR2 LQKENI. CDR3 in DNA: TGTGCCAGCTCACCGGGGGGGGCCTGGTTCGATACGCAGTATTTT. As protein: CASSPGGAWFDTQYF.

V is TRBV19 and J is TRBJ1-2; no clear D gene. Trimming stripped 1 base from V and 0 bases from J, with 0 bases between. Germline lookup yields CDR1 LNHDA and CDR2 SQIVND (reference sequence). The CDR3 runs to 12 residues. The CDR3 nucleotides read TGTGCCAGTAGTATAGCTAACTATGGCTACACCTTC. Translation gives CASSIANYGYTF.

The chain couples TRBV28 to TRBJ2-3; 8 bases match TRBD2. V dropped 5 bases and J dropped 4; count of bases not matched to a gene: 5. The length of the CDR3 is 14 residues. From germline, CDR1 is MDHEN and CDR2 SYDVKM. CDR3 amino acids: CASSPREGADTQYF. CDR3 coding DNA: TGTGCCAGCAGTCCCCGGGAGGGGGCAGATACGCAGTATTTT.

This rearrangement joins TRBV5-6 to TRBJ1-5; 8 bases are a match to TRBD1. Germline V gives CDR1 SGHDT, CDR2 YYEEEE. V gave up 5 bases and J gave up 4 bases; unmatched junction bases: 2. This CDR3 is built from 13 residues. CDR3 nucleotides: TGTGCCAGCAGTTGGACAGGGAATCAGCCCCAGCATTTT. This translates into CASSWTGNQPQHF.

V is TRBV7-9 and J is TRBJ1-1; D perhaps matches TRBD1 (5 bases). CDR1 is SEHNR, CDR2 FQNEAQ, per germline (reference sequence). CDR3 size: 15 residues. With 1 base removed from V and 5 bases from J, the gap between germline ends came to 14 bases. The CDR3 here is CASSLVEGSRTEAFF. The CDR3 DNA sequence: TGTGCCAGCAGCTTAGTAGAGGGGTCCAGGACTGAAGCTTTCTTT.

The J gene is TRBJ1-1, the V gene TRBV4-1; D is unclear. Germline CDR1 and CDR2: MGHRA and YSYEKL. The CDR3 contains 20 residues. V was cut by 0 bases and J by 0 bases, with 23 bases left in between. Here the CDR3 DNA reads TGCGCCAGCAGCCAAGATTTCCTTCGCCCCACTGGGCCCCTGAACACTGAAGCTTTCTTT. It yields the protein CASSQDFLRPTGPLNTEAFF.

V and J are TRBV21-1 and TRBJ2-6; no DNA check was done on the table's D call, TRBD1. TRBV21-1 is described as a pseudogene. The CDR3 sequence is 19 residues long. The CDR3 here is CASSKVGPGQSAGANVLTF. The CDR3 DNA reads TGTGCCAGCAGCAAAGTCGGTCCCGGACAGTCAGCTGGGGCCAACGTCCTGACTTTC.

Only a few counts were recorded for this clone. The chain joins TRBV7-6 to TRBJ2-3, with unresolved D. V was shortened by 5 bases and J by 0 bases, with 18 bases between the two germline ends. CDR3 length: 17 residues. Germline values: CDR1 SGHVS, CDR2 FNYEAQ. CDR3 sequence reads: CASSPHLDFFSTDTQYF. In DNA form, the CDR3 reads TGTGCCAGCAGCCCCCACCTTGACTTTTTTAGCACAGATACGCAGTATTTT.

As regards this clone: This same CDR3 is encoded by further DNA sequences in the sample. This rearrangement joins TRBV9 to TRBJ2-1, with D unresolved. The CDR3 consists of 13 residues. V was trimmed by 4 bases and J by 6 bases, leaving 11 bases between them. Germline CDR1 is SGDLS and CDR2 is YYNGEE. The CDR3 DNA reads TGTGCCAGCAGCCTTGGTCAGCGCAATGAGCAGTTCTTC. This sequence encodes CASSLGQRNEQFF.

This chain links TRBV2 with TRBJ1-1; unclear D gene. V lost 6 bases, J lost 3 bases, and 14 bases lay in between. The germline V gene has CDR1 SNHLY and CDR2 FYNNEI. This CDR3 is built from 14 residues. DNA for the CDR3: TGTGCCAGCAGGGAATCCGGACTCGACACTGAAGCTTTCTTT. Protein: CASRESGLDTEAFF.

There are a few counts of this clone. V gene TRBV4-1 combines with J gene TRBJ1-4, with a tentative D call TRBD1 (5 bases). The length of the CDR3 is 16 residues. The germline V gene has CDR1 MGHRA and CDR2 YSYEKL. V lost 4 bases and J lost 0, with 12 bases in between. For the CDR3, the DNA is TGCGCCAGCAGCCTCGAAGACAGCGCAACTAATGAAAAACTGTTTTTT. It codes for CASSLEDSATNEKLFF.